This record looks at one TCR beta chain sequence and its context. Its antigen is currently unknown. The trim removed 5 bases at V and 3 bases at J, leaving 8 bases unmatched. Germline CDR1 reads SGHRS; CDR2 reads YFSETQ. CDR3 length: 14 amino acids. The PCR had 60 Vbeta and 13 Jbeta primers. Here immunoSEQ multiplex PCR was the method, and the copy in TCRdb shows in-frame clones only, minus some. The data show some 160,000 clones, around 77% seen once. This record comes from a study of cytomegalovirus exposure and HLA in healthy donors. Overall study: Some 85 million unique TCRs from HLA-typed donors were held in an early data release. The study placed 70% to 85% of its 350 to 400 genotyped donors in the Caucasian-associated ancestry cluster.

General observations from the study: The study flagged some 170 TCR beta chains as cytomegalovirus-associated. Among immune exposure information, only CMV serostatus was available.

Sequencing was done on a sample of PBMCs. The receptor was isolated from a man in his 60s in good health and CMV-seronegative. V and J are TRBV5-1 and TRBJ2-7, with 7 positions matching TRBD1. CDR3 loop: CASSLGQEVYEQYF. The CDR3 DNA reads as TGCGCCAGCAGTTTAGGACAGGAAGTCTACGAGCAGTACTTC.